Presented here are 18 T cell receptor beta chains from one specimen sequenced in a study of Graves' ophthalmopathy and Graves' hyperthyroidism. RNA served as the template for amplifying TCR beta CDR3 regions. HTBI primers served in a first-round RT-PCR, which a second-round multiplex PCR followed. Each CDR3 protein is one row after TCRdb ran MiXCR on the multiplex PCR reads. The table has about 590,000 distinct CDR3 sequences, 39% seen once; the top ten hold less than 4.5%. Sequenced sample: peripheral blood or thyroid tissue (not recorded which). The origin of the receptors is an adult man with Graves' hyperthyroidism.

The V call is TRBV7-2, the J call TRBJ1-6; D ambiguous. This CDR3 spans 13 amino acids. Germline-derived CDR1 and CDR2 are SGHTA and FQGNSA. The germline V and J ends were trimmed by 0 bases and 13 bases, with 10 bases remaining between them. The CDR3 bases are TGTGCCAGCAGCTTAGCGGGAAATCAGCCCCTCCACTTT. The encoded protein is CASSLAGNQPLHF.

V and J are TRBV7-8 and TRBJ2-3, with D perhaps assigned TRBD1 or TRBD2 (6 bases each). V shed 3 bases and J shed 4 bases, with 17 bases lying between them. CDR1 and CDR2 from the germline V gene are SGHVS and FQNEAQ. The CDR3 has 16 residues. The CDR3: CASSLATGARSDTQYF. As DNA, the CDR3 is TGTGCCAGCAGCTTGGCCACGGGGGCGAGGTCAGATACGCAGTATTTT.

This clonotype was seen many times. The chain has TRBV5-1 and TRBJ2-5; TRBD2 is a possible D gene (5 bases). The V gene lost 0 bases and the J gene lost 3 bases, with 18 bases spanning the gap. There are 17 residues in the CDR3. Per the germline V gene, CDR1 is SGHRS and CDR2 is YFSETQ. The CDR3 loop reads CASSLGVGKSGEETQYF. As DNA, the CDR3 is TGCGCCAGCAGCTTGGGGGTAGGCAAGAGCGGAGAAGAGACCCAGTACTTC.

This clonotype was detected ten times or more. J is TRBJ1-1 and V is TRBV12-3 or TRBV12-4, with D perhaps TRBD1 (5 bases). V was shortened by 6 bases and J by 0 bases, with 14 bases between the two germline ends. The CDR3 covers 15 residues. The CDR3 region is CASRSSGTLNTEAFF. The CDR3 DNA reads as TGTGCCAGCAGGTCCTCAGGGACTTTGAACACTGAAGCTTTCTTT.

This clonotype was seen ten or more times. This chain joins TRBV12-3 or TRBV12-4 and TRBJ1-4; TRBD1 might be the D (5 bases). The CDR3 has 15 amino acids. Trimming cost V 8 bases and J 3 bases, with 16 bases left between them. The CDR3 here is CASRGEPTANEKLFF. In nucleotides, the CDR3 is TGTGCCAGCCGGGGGGAACCCACAGCTAATGAAAAACTGTTTTTT.

The table lists this clonotype with a few counts. CDR3 nucleotides: TGTGCCAGCAGTTTTAGGGGCAGTCTGAACACTGAAGCTTTCTTT. Its translation: CASSFRGSLNTEAFF. The chain links TRBV6-1 to TRBJ1-1; the D gene is possibly TRBD1 (5 bases). V lost 5 bases and J lost 0, with 13 bases in between. Germline CDR1 reads MNHNS; CDR2 reads SASEGT. This CDR3 has 15 amino acids.

Comment on this clonotype: A much more abundant neighbour one base away suggests this may be a read error. The V gene is TRBV7-2, the J gene TRBJ1-6; weak D call: TRBD1 (5 bases). Germline lookup yields CDR1 SGHTA and CDR2 FQGNSA. This CDR3 has 15 residues. The CDR3 loop reads CAGSLALVGGSPLHF. The CDR3 bases are TGTGCCGGCAGCTTAGCGCTAGTGGGGGGTTCACCCCTCCACTTT.

This clonotype was recorded at least ten times. V usage is TRBV25-1 and J usage is TRBJ2-7; no definite D call. V lost 5 bases and J lost 3, with 5 bases in between. The CDR3 is 11 amino acids. Germline-derived CDR1 and CDR2 are MGHDK and SYGVNS. The CDR3 is CASSRVYEQYF. The CDR3 DNA reads TGTGCCAGCAGTCGAGTCTACGAGCAGTACTTC.

In this sample, this clonotype turned up many times. CDR3 sequence: CSAHPTGPSNQPQHF. Written as DNA, the CDR3 is TGCAGTGCTCACCCGACAGGCCCGAGCAATCAGCCCCAGCATTTT. The chain employs TRBV20-1 and TRBJ1-5; a possible D gene is TRBD1 (6 bases). The length of the CDR3 is 15 residues. Looked up from germline, CDR1 is DFQATT and CDR2 is SNEGSKA (reference sequence). The V end lost 5 bases, the J end lost 1 base, and 15 bases lay between the germline ends.

In its sample, this clonotype was seen many times. This sequence joins TRBV19 and TRBJ1-3; D uncertain. V was cut by 1 base and J by 4 bases, with 11 bases left in between. The V gene's germline CDR1 is LNHDA and CDR2 SQIVND (reference sequence). This CDR3 spans 15 amino acids. The CDR3 loop is CASSIGASPGNTIYF. The CDR3 DNA follows: TGTGCCAGTAGTATAGGAGCGTCTCCGGGAAACACCATATATTTT. The variable domain in full, completed from reference TRBV19 and TRBJ1-3, reads DGGITQSPKYLFRKEGQNVTLSCEQNLNHDAMYWYRQDPGQGLRLIYYSQIVNDFQKGDIAEGYSVSREKKESFPLTVTSAQKNPTAFYLCASSIGASPGNTIYFGEGSWLTVV.

There are a few counts of this clonotype. V usage is TRBV7-8 and J usage is TRBJ2-1; D gene uncertain. There are 15 residues in the CDR3. CDR1 is SGHVS, CDR2 FQNEAQ, per germline. V was clipped by 1 base and J by 5 bases, with 12 bases between them. The CDR3 DNA sequence: TGTGCCAGCAGCTTAGTTGGCAATACCCACAATGAGCAGTTCTTC. Its protein product is CASSLVGNTHNEQFF.

The sample holds many counts of this clonotype. The chain carries TRBV28 and TRBJ2-7; possible D gene TRBD1, 5 bases. Trimming pared 9 bases from V and 4 bases from J, leaving 16 bases between. This CDR3 comprises 13 residues. From germline, CDR1 is MDHEN and CDR2 SYDVKM. As DNA, the CDR3 is TGTGCCAGTACCCTAGGGGAACTTTACGAGCAGTACTTC. Its protein product is CASTLGELYEQYF.

This clonotype came up many times. The rearrangement uses TRBV20-1 and TRBJ1-1; D is unresolved. CDR1 is DFQATT, CDR2 SNEGSKA, per germline (reference sequence). The CDR3 consists of 14 residues. Deletions cut 7 bases from V and 4 bases from J, with 19 bases between. The CDR3 reads CSGSSGVPATEAFF. The CDR3 DNA reads TGCAGTGGCTCCTCTGGGGTACCGGCCACTGAAGCTTTCTTT.

This chain uses TRBV24-1 with TRBJ2-5, with no clear D. Germline lookup yields CDR1 KGHDR and CDR2 SFDVKD. V lost 1 base and J 5 bases, leaving 13 bases between the germline ends. This CDR3 is 15 amino acids long. The CDR3 DNA is TGTGCCACCAGTGATTTCGGGTCGACTGGGGAGACCCAGTACTTC. Residues: CATSDFGSTGETQYF.

Remarks on this clonotype: A read error is possible here, since a much larger clone lies one base away. The chain combines TRBV6-5 with TRBJ1-2; D might be TRBD1 (6 bases). Trimming took 7 bases from V and 3 from J, leaving 18 bases between them. Per germline, CDR1 MNHEY and CDR2 SVGAGI. This CDR3 contains 15 residues. CDR3 sequence (DNA): TGTGCCAGCATCGGCGATAGATACAGGGACTATGGCTACACCTTC. As protein: CASIGDRYRDYGYTF.

This clonotype showed up many times. The V gene is TRBV6-5, the J gene TRBJ2-7; D possibly corresponds to TRBD2 (5 bases). CDR1 is MNHEY, CDR2 SVGAGI, per germline. Trimming shortened V by 6 bases and J by 7 bases, and 16 bases separated the two germline ends. The CDR3 extends over 13 amino acids. CDR3 coding DNA: TGTGCCAGCAGGGGAACTAGGACCGGGGAGCAGTACTTC. Its protein is CASRGTRTGEQYF.

This clonotype was recorded a few times. V gene TRBV12-3 or TRBV12-4 combines with J gene TRBJ1-5, with D tentatively TRBD1 (6 bases). V dropped 6 bases and J dropped 7 bases, with 16 bases sitting between them. This CDR3 is built from 14 residues. CDR3 DNA sequence: TGTGCCAGCAGCATTGGGGGGGCAGGGCAGCCCCAGCATTTT. It is translated as CASSIGGAGQPQHF.

Notes on this clonotype: Its ends do not fully match the called genes, so a read error is possible. The V and J genes are TRBV5-4 and TRBJ2-5; D is perhaps TRBD1 or TRBD2 (5 bases each). Per germline, CDR1 SGHNT and CDR2 YYREEE (reference sequence). The CDR3 is 14 amino acids. The CDR3 region is CASSQIPGQGTQYF. In DNA form, the CDR3 reads TGTGCCAGCAGCCAAATACCGGGGCAAGGGACCCAGTACTTC.